The rows below give T cell receptor beta chains drawn from one sample of a study of T cell changes during pregnancy in multiple sclerosis. The method was immunoSEQ multiplex PCR; TCRdb's version includes in-frame clones alone and lacks a portion of them. The top ten clones hold under 6% of a sample with fewer than 75,000 clones, roughly nine tenths of them seen once. The sample in question was CD8+ T cells from peripheral blood mononuclear cells, obtained before pregnancy. The receptors derive from a female donor with multiple sclerosis, enrolled in a pregnancy study. Both conserved end residues are part of each CDR3. A D gene is named only where the DNA matches it firmly. Size is stated for part of the rows, as once, few or many counts, or as a class when the clone is expanded.

size | J | V | D | DNA | CDR3
NA | TRBJ1-3 | TRBV7-9 | NA | TGTGCCAGCAGCTTACCAGGTTTCGGAAACACCATATATTTT | CASSLPGFGNTIYF
NA | TRBJ1-2 | TRBV6-6 | NA | TGTGCCAGCAGTCCCGGGACAACCTACACCTTC | CASSPGTTYTF
NA | TRBJ2-3 | TRBV12-5 | NA | TGTGCTAGTGGTTTTATCCATAATTACCCCGGAGAGGATACGCAGTATTTT | CASGFIHNYPGEDTQYF
NA | TRBJ2-1 | TRBV4-1 | NA | TGCGCCAGCAGCCAACTCGGGGGGCCTGCCGGATTGGATAATGAGCAGTTCTTC | CASSQLGGPAGLDNEQFF
NA | TRBJ1-6 | TRBV27 | TRBD1 | TGTGCCAGCAGGGAATGGGACAGTTTGCGCTCACCCCTCCACTTT | CASREWDSLRSPLHF
NA | TRBJ2-3 | TRBV5-8 | NA | TGTGCCAGCAGCTCCGGGACTCTTCCCACAGATACGCAGTATTTT | CASSSGTLPTDTQYF
NA | TRBJ1-1 | TRBV14 | NA | TGTGCCAGCAGCCCGACGGCGGGCACTGAAGCTTTCTTT | CASSPTAGTEAFF
NA | TRBJ1-4 | TRBV14 | NA | TGTGCCAGCAGCCATCGGGAGGAAAAACTGTTTTTT | CASSHREEKLFF
NA | TRBJ2-3 | TRBV5-4 | TRBD2 | TGTGCCAGCAGCTTAGACCTCGAATACTCTAGCGGGGGTGATACGCAGTATTTT | CASSLDLEYSSGGDTQYF
NA | TRBJ2-5 | TRBV19 | TRBD2 | TGTGCCAGCACTAGCGGTCCCCATCAAGAGACCCAGTACTTC | CASTSGPHQETQYF
once | TRBJ2-1 | TRBV27 | NA | TGTGCCAGCAGTCTGAGCTCCTACAATGAGCAGTTCTTC | CASSLSSYNEQFF
NA | TRBJ2-7 | TRBV15 | TRBD1 | TGTGCCACCAGCAGAGGTACAGGGGGATCCTACGAGCAGTACTTC | CATSRGTGGSYEQYF
NA | TRBJ1-3 | TRBV7-2 | NA | TGTGCCAGCACCGTACCCGGGGGAGAGGCTGGAAACACCATATATTTT | CASTVPGGEAGNTIYF
NA | TRBJ1-2 | TRBV11-2 | NA | TGTGCCAGCAGCTTGGCGGGGGTGGGCTACACCTTC | CASSLAGVGYTF
NA | TRBJ2-2 | TRBV30 | NA | TGTGCCTGGAGTGTTACTTGGACCGGGGAGCTGTTTTTT | CAWSVTWTGELFF
once | TRBJ2-2 | TRBV11-3 | NA | TGTGCCAGCAGCTCCTGGACAGAGAACACCGGGGAGCTGTTTTTT | CASSSWTENTGELFF
once | TRBJ2-7 | TRBV4-2 | TRBD2 | TGTGCCAGCAGCCAAGAGACTAGCGGGGTCTACTACGAGCAGTACTTC | CASSQETSGVYYEQYF
NA | TRBJ2-7 | TRBV13 | NA | TGTGCCAGCAGCTTAGGCACAGCAGGCGAGCAGTACTTC | CASSLGTAGEQYF
NA | TRBJ2-6 | TRBV9 | NA | TGTGCCAGCAGCGTAGAGGGGGTCTTCGGGGCCAACGTCCTGACTTTC | CASSVEGVFGANVLTF
NA | TRBJ2-7 | TRBV29-1 | NA | TGCAGCGCAACCCGGGGGGCCAGCTACGAGCAGTACTTC | CSATRGASYEQYF
NA | TRBJ2-5 | TRBV13 | NA | TGTGCCAGCAGCTTAGGCCTCAGGCCCCAAGAGACCCAGTACTTC | CASSLGLRPQETQYF
once | TRBJ1-2 | TRBV9 | TRBD1 | TGTGCCAGCAGCGCCTCGAGACAGGGGGCTGGGGGCTACACCTTC | CASSASRQGAGGYTF